The rows below give T cell receptor beta chains drawn from one sample of a study of blood T cell repertoires in COVID-19. The data were produced by immunoSEQ multiplex PCR, yet TCRdb's version contains in-frame clones alone and is incomplete. The sample lists fewer than 60,000 clones, roughly 90% occurring once. What was sequenced was peripheral blood. These receptors came from a man aged 80 or over with active or convalescent COVID-19. Both conserved end residues are part of each CDR3. The D gene is left open where the match is weak. Only some rows state a clone size, as once, few, many or a class for expanded clones.

d_gene	j_gene	abundance	v_gene	CDR3nt	CDR3aa
.	TRBJ1-2	.	TRBV7-2	TGTGCCAGCAGCCCCCCAGGAGGGGACTATGGCTACACCTTC	CASSPPGGDYGYTF
TRBD2	TRBJ2-7	.	TRBV27	TGTGCCAGCAGTTTATGGGGACTAGCGGGAGCGGGCGAGCAGTACTTC	CASSLWGLAGAGEQYF
TRBD2	TRBJ2-5	.	TRBV5-1	TGCGCCAGCAGCTTCGGGGGGTCCCAGGGTAGGCAGTACTTC	CASSFGGSQGRQYF
TRBD1	TRBJ2-3	.	TRBV2	TGTGCCAGCAGTGGAGGGACAGGGGCAGATACGCAGTATTTT	CASSGGTGADTQYF
.	TRBJ1-5	.	TRBV7-2	TGTGCCAGCAGCGCCTACAGGGATAGCAATCAGCCCCAGCATTTT	CASSAYRDSNQPQHF
.	TRBJ2-2	.	TRBV10-3	TGTGCCATCAGTGAGTCGATCGAGGGGGACGGGGAGCTGTTTTTT	CAISESIEGDGELFF
.	TRBJ2-3	.	TRBV11-2	TGTGCCAGCAGCTCCGACAGGACCACAGATACGCAGTATTTT	CASSSDRTTDTQYF
TRBD1	TRBJ2-2	.	TRBV10-3	TGTGCCATCGGACCCGGGACAGCGAACACCGGGGAGCTGTTTTTT	CAIGPGTANTGELFF
.	TRBJ1-3	few	TRBV5-4	TGTGCCAGCAGAGTAAACAGGGCGTCGGACACCATATATTTT	CASRVNRASDTIYF
TRBD2	TRBJ2-3	.	TRBV10-2	TGCGCCAGCAGTGAGTCGAGGGCTAGCGGGATCACGGCGCAGTATTTT	CASSESRASGITAQYF
.	TRBJ1-2	.	TRBV18	TGTGCCACCGGAGAGGGGGAACTCTATGGCTACACCTTC	CATGEGELYGYTF